The 21 T cell receptor beta chains presented below share a single source sample, sequenced in a study of T-cell reconstitution after alpha-beta-depleted transplantation in children. Preparing the TCRbeta library involved the use of unique molecular identifiers. MiXCR, run by TCRdb on the PCR reads, gives a single entry per CDR3 protein. This repertoire shows approximately 110,000 distinct CDR3 sequences, 23% found once; its top ten account for 10%. The sequenced sample was PBMCs, mostly from graft donor cells, obtained 180 days after TCRalphabeta/CD19-depleted stem cell transplant. Source of these receptors: a male patient under 10 years old who had a stem cell transplant for chronic granulomatous disease, so the T cells may come from the graft donor.

This clonotype was recorded at least ten times. The chain has TRBV20-1 and TRBJ2-7; TRBD1 is a possible D gene (6 bases). Germline-derived CDR1 and CDR2 are DFQATT and SNEGSKA (reference sequence). Trimming stripped 2 bases from V and 0 bases from J, with 11 bases between. CDR3 length: 14 residues. The CDR3 nucleotides read TGCAGTGCTAGATCCGGGACAAGCTCCTACGAGCAGTACTTC. This encodes CSARSGTSSYEQYF.

In its sample, this clonotype was seen a few times. The J gene is TRBJ1-5, the V gene TRBV7-2; TRBD1 aligns across 7 bases. The germline CDR1 and CDR2 sequences are SGHTA and FQGNSA. V gave up 4 bases and J gave up 3 bases; unmatched junction bases: 6. The length of the CDR3 is 15 residues. CDR3 in DNA: TGTGCCAGCAGCTCGACAGGGACAGTCAATCAGCCCCAGCATTTT. Residues: CASSSTGTVNQPQHF.

This clonotype was seen ten or more times. The chain is built from TRBV15 and TRBJ2-3; TRBD2 might be the D (6 bases). The CDR3 runs 13 residues. V lost 1 base and J 6 bases, leaving 8 bases between the germline ends. CDR1 is LNHNV and CDR2 is YYDKDF in the germline V gene (reference sequence). As DNA, the CDR3 is TGTGCCACCAGCAGAGGGGGGGATGATACGCAGTATTTT. The encoded protein is CATSRGGDDTQYF.

This clonotype was found many times. The rearrangement uses TRBV12-3 or TRBV12-4 and TRBJ1-2, with TRBD1 matching 7 bases. The CDR3 is 14 amino acids. The J segment lost 4 bases and the V segment lost 6 bases, leaving 8 bases of the junction unmatched. CDR3 in DNA: TGTGCCAGCAGGCAATCGACAGGGCCCTATGGCTACACCTTC. This gives the protein CASRQSTGPYGYTF.

This clonotype has ten or more counts. This chain joins TRBV20-1 and TRBJ2-3; no reliable D call. The V end lost 3 bases, the J end lost 5 bases, and 9 bases lay between the germline ends. The V gene's germline CDR1 is DFQATT and CDR2 SNEGSKA (reference sequence). CDR3 length: 12 residues. This CDR3 reads CSARVIGDTQYF. The CDR3 DNA follows: TGCAGTGCTAGGGTCATTGGAGATACGCAGTATTTT.

This clonotype has a count of ten or more. CDR3 bases: TGCAGCGTCGGGGACAGCGTATACGAGCAGTACTTC. Translated, it gives CSVGDSVYEQYF. The chain uses TRBV29-1 and TRBJ2-7; 7 bases fit TRBD1. This CDR3 contains 12 residues. The J segment lost 4 bases and the V segment lost 6 bases, leaving 6 bases of the junction unmatched. Germline V gene sequence: CDR1 SQVTM, CDR2 ANQGSEA.

The chain recombines TRBV29-1 with TRBJ1-2, with D maybe TRBD1 (6 bases). The CDR3 consists of 13 residues. Germline CDR1 and CDR2: SQVTM and ANQGSEA. The ends were cut back, 4 bases at V and 5 bases at J, with 14 bases in the middle. This chain's CDR3 is CSVGEGQGYGYTF. The CDR3 coding sequence is TGCAGCGTTGGGGAGGGGCAGGGGTATGGCTACACCTTC.

This clonotype was observed many times. The CDR3 sequence is CSARVGAGGKGNEQFF. Written as DNA, the CDR3 is TGCAGTGCTAGAGTAGGCGCGGGAGGGAAAGGTAATGAGCAGTTCTTC. The V call is TRBV20-1, the J call TRBJ2-1, with TRBD2 matching over 9 bases. Trimming removed 1 base from V and 7 bases from J; junction bases left unmatched: 11. The CDR3 length is 16 residues. Germline-derived CDR1 and CDR2 are DFQATT and SNEGSKA (reference sequence).

This clonotype has ten or more counts. The rearrangement links TRBV15 to TRBJ2-1; TRBD2 matches at 8 bases. The V segment lost 2 bases and the J segment 6 bases; nucleotides outside the gene matches: 6. Germline assignment: CDR1 LNHNV and CDR2 YYDKDF (reference sequence). This CDR3 comprises 15 residues. CDR3 nucleotide sequence: TGTGCCACCAGCAGACCAGGGACTAGAGGCAATGAGCAGTTCTTC. This codes for CATSRPGTRGNEQFF.

There are many counts of this clonotype. This chain links TRBV6-5 with TRBJ2-5; D unclear. V lost 7 bases and J 2 bases, leaving 8 bases between the germline ends. The CDR3 length is 12 residues. CDR1 is MNHEY and CDR2 is SVGAGI in the germline V gene. CDR3 DNA sequence: TGTGCCAGCAAAAACAGACAAGAGACCCAGTACTTC. Its translation: CASKNRQETQYF.

The V gene is TRBV4-1, the J gene TRBJ2-7; D gene uncertain. The CDR3 runs to 15 residues. Germline V gene sequence: CDR1 MGHRA, CDR2 YSYEKL. V was cut by 5 bases and J by 3 bases, with 17 bases left in between. As DNA, the CDR3 is TGCGCCAGCAGCAGTCAAGGTGGCTGGGGCTACGAGCAGTACTTC. Residues: CASSSQGGWGYEQYF.

This sequence joins TRBV12-3 or TRBV12-4 and TRBJ2-2; no reliable D call. The V and J ends lost 3 bases and 8 bases respectively, with 19 bases between them. The CDR3 loop spans 16 amino acids. CDR3 sequence: CASSLYAQITGGELFF. CDR3 coding DNA: TGTGCCAGCAGTTTGTACGCGCAAATTACTGGGGGGGAGCTGTTTTTT.

This clonotype was seen repeatedly, ten times or more. The chain recombines TRBV4-2 with TRBJ2-1, with 12 nucleotides matching TRBD1. Germline V gene lookup returns CDR1 LGHNA and CDR2 YNFKEQ. The CDR3 covers 13 residues. Unmatched junction bases numbered 6, after V lost 9 bases and J lost 9 bases. The DNA for the CDR3 is TGTGCCAGTACCGGGACAGGGGGCGTTGAGCAGTTCTTC. As protein: CASTGTGGVEQFF.

This clonotype has a handful of counts. The chain recombines TRBV29-1 with TRBJ2-7; 8 bases map to TRBD2. With 5 bases clipped from V and 3 bases from J, the junction kept 3 bases outside the gene matches. The germline CDR1 and CDR2 sequences are SQVTM and ANQGSEA. CDR3 length equals 12 residues. In nucleotides, the CDR3 is TGCAGCGTTATCAGCGGGAGCTACGAGCAGTACTTC. This encodes CSVISGSYEQYF.

V usage is TRBV5-1 and J usage is TRBJ2-2; 7 nucleotides match TRBD2. Germline CDR1 reads SGHRS; CDR2 reads YFSETQ. V lost 5 bases, J lost 7 bases, and 11 bases stayed unmatched. This CDR3 region has 15 residues. CDR3 DNA sequence: TGCGCCAGCAGGAGCAGCGGGAACGATGTCGGGGAGCTGTTTTTT. Amino acid sequence: CASRSSGNDVGELFF.

This clonotype was seen ten or more times. The chain joins TRBV5-6 to TRBJ2-7; D is perhaps TRBD1 (5 bases). The CDR3 runs to 14 residues. Trimming cost V 3 bases and J 5 bases, with 15 bases left between them. The germline V gene encodes CDR1 SGHDT and CDR2 YYEEEE. CDR3 coding DNA: TGTGCCAGCAGCTCCTCTTCAGGGTCGGACGAGCAGTACTTC. This sequence encodes CASSSSSGSDEQYF.

The table lists this clonotype with a few counts. This chain joins TRBV7-6 and TRBJ2-7, with TRBD2 as a possible D gene (6 bases). V lost 1 base to trimming and J lost 3 bases, with 13 bases between them. Germline V gene sequence: CDR1 SGHVS, CDR2 FNYEAQ. The CDR3 runs 15 residues. The CDR3 sequence: CASSLDSWGDYEQYF. The DNA of the CDR3 is TGTGCCAGCAGCTTAGACTCTTGGGGGGACTACGAGCAGTACTTC.

Regarding this clonotype: One end of the junction does not line up with germline, which may come from a read error. This chain connects TRBV20-1 to TRBJ1-3; D is unresolved. This CDR3 has 15 amino acids. Germline CDR1 DFQATT, CDR2 SNEGSKA (reference sequence). The DNA for the CDR3 is TGCAGTGCCCCGGCGACGCATATCTCTGGAACCACCATATATTTT. This encodes CSAPATHISGTTIYF.

There are a few counts of this clonotype. The rearrangement joins TRBV15 to TRBJ2-5, with 13 nucleotides matching TRBD2. The CDR3 is made up of 18 amino acids. The V gene's germline CDR1 is LNHNV and CDR2 YYDKDF (reference sequence). Unmatched junction bases numbered 11, after V lost 5 bases and J lost 2 bases. The CDR3 region is CATSLPPGTSGAQETQYF. DNA of the CDR3: TGTGCCACCAGCTTACCGCCCGGGACTAGCGGGGCACAAGAGACCCAGTACTTC. The complete variable domain, with remaining parts taken from reference TRBV15 and TRBJ2-5, reads DAMVIQNPRYQVTQFGKPVTLSCSQTLNHNVMYWYQQKSSQAPKLLFHYYDKDFNNEADTPDNFQSRRPNTSFCFLDIRSPGLGDTAMYLCATSLPPGTSGAQETQYFGPGTRLLVL.

There are a few counts of this clonotype. The rearrangement uses TRBV20-1 and TRBJ2-5, with 10 bases that match TRBD1. CDR3 size: 15 residues. Trimming at V came to 3 bases and at J to 0 bases, leaving 4 bases not matched to a gene. Per germline, CDR1 DFQATT and CDR2 SNEGSKA (reference sequence). The CDR3 DNA reads as TGCAGTGCTAGTGTGGGACAGGGGTACCAAGAGACCCAGTACTTC. This sequence encodes CSASVGQGYQETQYF.

The sample holds many counts of this clonotype. This rearrangement joins TRBV20-1 to TRBJ2-7; D is unresolved. Germline V gene lookup returns CDR1 DFQATT and CDR2 SNEGSKA (reference sequence). V was cut by 3 bases and J by 3 bases, with 12 bases left in between. The CDR3 runs 13 residues. Here the CDR3 DNA reads TGCAGTGCTAGTGGTCCTAGAAACTACGAGCAGTACTTC. Translated, it gives CSASGPRNYEQYF.